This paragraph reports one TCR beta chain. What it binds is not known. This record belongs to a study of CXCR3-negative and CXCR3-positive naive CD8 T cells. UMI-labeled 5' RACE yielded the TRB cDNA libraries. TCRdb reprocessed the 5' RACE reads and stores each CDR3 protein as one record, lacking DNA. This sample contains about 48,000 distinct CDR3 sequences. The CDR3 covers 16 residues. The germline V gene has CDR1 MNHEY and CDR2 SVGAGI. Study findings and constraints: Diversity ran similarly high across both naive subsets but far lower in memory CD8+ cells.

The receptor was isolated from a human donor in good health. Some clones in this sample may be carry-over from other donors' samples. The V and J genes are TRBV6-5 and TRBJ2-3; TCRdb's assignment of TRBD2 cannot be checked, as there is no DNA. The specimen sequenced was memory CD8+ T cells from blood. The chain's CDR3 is CASSYSNGGAIRTPYF.